The T cell receptor (beta chain) under discussion was sequenced for a study of OX40 agonist ivuxolimab in advanced cancers. Describing the broader study: Ivuxolimab was a fully human IgG2 agonistic monoclonal antibody targeting the costimulatory receptor OX40 (CD134). Intravenous ivuxolimab was administered to patients every 2 weeks at six dose levels: 0.01, 0.1, 0.3, 1.5, 3 and 10 mg/kg. Of the roughly 51 patients in dose escalation, 19 had hepatocellular carcinoma, around 15 had melanoma, 9 had renal cell carcinoma and 9 had head and neck cancer. In the dose-escalation cohort, 70% to 85% of patients were male, and the mean age was 60 years with a range of about 20 to 79. Prior anti-PD-1, anti-PD-L1 or anti-CTLA-4 therapy was permitted, and 40% of dose-escalation patients had received checkpoint inhibitors. Partial responses occurred in three dose-escalation patients, of whom one had hepatocellular carcinoma and two had cutaneous melanoma. Peripheral TCRbeta sequencing aimed to test whether ivuxolimab altered TCR sequence diversity and caused clonal T-cell expansion. The paper covers the monotherapy dose-escalation part of the phase I ivuxolimab trial, which included N of about 56 patients.

To note about this clone: Its recognized antigen is unknown. One base away there is no much larger clone; base qualities are not given.

Points the paper makes about the study in general: The antigen specificity of the clonally expanded peripheral T cells was not determined. In partial responders in the 0.1-3.0 mg/kg groups, normalized peripheral clonal expansion was found to be among the lowest, especially among CD8+ T cells. Clonal expansion of both CD4+ and CD8+ blood T cells was observed from baseline to week 6 at doses 0.1 to 3.0 mg/kg. After ivuxolimab, more expanded clones were found on average in CD8+ T cells than in CD4+ T cells. Low levels of normalized T-cell clonal expansion were also seen in some patients who did not respond.

The trial excluded patients who had a history of autoimmune disease or who were on systemic immunosuppression. In every dose cohort, peripheral blood was drawn for TCR sequencing at baseline, cycle 4 day 1, and cycle 7 day 1. The samples were drawn from a first-in-human, open-label, multicenter phase I dose-escalation trial of ivuxolimab. The trial enrolled adults with locally advanced or metastatic head and neck squamous cell, hepatocellular, melanoma or renal cell carcinoma. Before TCR sequencing, CD4+ T cells and CD8+ T cells were sorted from peripheral blood as separate populations. Genomic DNA was isolated from the sorted cells so that the TCRbeta CDR3 region could be sequenced. The immunoSEQ Assay was used for sequencing of TCRbeta CDR3 regions. TCRdb provides this immuneACCESS table in a form limited to in-frame rearrangements. Some clones are lacking; in checked studies, under half of them reflect an unresolved V gene, and why the rest are absent is not known. Here the sample has 65,000 to 95,000 clones; more than 75% occur a single time. The ten top clones hold 6.2% of the sample.

From the cysteine through the phenylalanine, the CDR3 covers 14 amino acids. Only the CDR3 DNA is retained, 42 bases long and in frame from the first base. CDR1 MDHEN and CDR2 SYDVKM are derived from the germline V gene. The junction shows trimming of 7 bases on V and 6 bases on J, and the gene matches do not reach 9 bases of it. The sequenced sample was CD4+ or CD8+ T cells sorted from blood, obtained in a trial of the OX40 agonist ivuxolimab. The receptor chain draws on TRBV28 and TRBJ1-5, and TRBD1 aligns with 7 junction nucleotides. The clonotype was recovered from an adult with an advanced solid tumor such as melanoma, head and neck, liver or kidney cancer. CDR3 region: CASTPTGAGQPQHF. The DNA sequence reads TGTGCCAGCACCCCCACAGGGGCCGGTCAGCCCCAGCATTTT.